The TCR beta chain under discussion was sequenced for a study of regulatory T cells in long-lasting Graves disease. Noted time point: persistent/refractory GD, antithyroid drugs over 5 years with positive TRAb. Following extraction of RNA from PBMCs, that RNA was used to make the TCR library. Doctors identified Graves' disease using the American Thyroid Association guidelines. Through Arm-PCR of CDR3 regions and iRepertoire HTBI primers, TCR beta libraries were built. TCRdb reanalysed the multiplex PCR reads using MiXCR and keeps one entry per CDR3 protein. The sample yields around 400,000 distinct CDR3 sequences, 23% seen once. The V and J ends lost 1 base and 0 bases respectively, with 13 bases between them. The CDR3 contains 16 residues. Germline-derived CDR1 and CDR2 are MGHRA and YSYEKL.

The sample in question was peripheral blood mononuclear cells (PBMCs), obtained when the disease was refractory, from a patient treated with antithyroid drugs. This sequence joins TRBV4-1 and TRBJ2-7; TRBD2 is a possible D gene (6 bases). This sequence originates from a woman between 40 and 55 years old with Graves disease. CDR3 sequence (DNA): TGCGCCAGCAGCCAAGGGGAGGCCCGTCTCTCCTACGAGCAGTACTTC. The encoded protein is CASSQGEARLSYEQYF.